The TCR delta chain described here comes from a study of gammadelta T cells in human blood. Notes on the study in general: Right after birth, innate γδ T cells reportedly expanded polyclonally after microbial exposure.

The CDR3 contains 18 residues. CDR1 is NSMFDY, CDR2 ISSIKDK, per germline. J gave up 2 bases and V 1 base, and 7 bases lay outside the gene matches. Turning to this clone: Its specificity is not known. With a much larger clone just one base away, this may be a read error. Different DNA sequences within this sample yield the same CDR3.

TCRdb re-called clones from the RT-PCR reads via CATT. The sample yields about 1,700 delta-chain clones, about 6.5% seen once. The sequenced material came from non-Vgamma9Vdelta2 gamma-delta T cells from fetal blood. The receptor was derived from a human fetus. The gene calls are TRAV29/DV5 and TRDJ3, with 9 bases lining up with TRDD3. In DNA, the CDR3 is TGTGCAGCAAGCAGAACTGGGGGAAGAGCCTGGGACACCCGACAGATGTTTTTC. Translated, it gives CAASRTGGRAWDTRQMFF.